These 5 T cell receptor beta chains share one sample of origin, sequenced in a study of blood T cell repertoires in COVID-19. Profiled with immunoSEQ multiplex PCR; TCRdb holds only in-frame clones, not every one. This table holds some 260,000 clones, approximately 88% found once. The sample was peripheral blood. The origin of the receptors is a woman aged 25 to 39 with acute or convalescent COVID-19.

The chain is built from TRBV6-6 and TRBJ2-5; D is unresolved. The CDR3 spans 14 residues. V was shortened by 5 bases and J by 5 bases, with 15 bases between the two germline ends. The germline V gene has CDR1 MNHNY and CDR2 SVGAGI (reference sequence). The CDR3 region has the DNA TGTGCCAGCAGTGATCCGACTCGGCGGGAGACCCAGTACTTC. Translating it yields CASSDPTRRETQYF.

This chain links TRBV6-6 with TRBJ1-6; D might be TRBD1 (6 bases). Germline V gene lookup returns CDR1 MNHNY and CDR2 SVGAGI (reference sequence). The germline V and J ends were trimmed by 5 bases and 4 bases, with 18 bases remaining between them. The CDR3 is 17 amino acids. CDR3 bases: TGTGCCAGCAGTCAGGTGGGGGCGGGGGGATATAATTCACCCCTCCACTTT. Residues: CASSQVGAGGYNSPLHF.

This chain links TRBV29-1 with TRBJ2-2; no reliable D call. Germline-derived CDR1 and CDR2 are SQVTM and ANQGSEA. Deletions cut 5 bases from V and 0 bases from J, with 13 bases between. There are 15 residues in the CDR3. The DNA for the CDR3 is TGCAGCGTTAGTCCCAGGCTTGCGAACACCGGGGAGCTGTTTTTT. It is translated as CSVSPRLANTGELFF.

The chain links TRBV6-5 to TRBJ2-7; TRBD1 matches at 8 bases. With 6 bases clipped from V and 3 bases from J, the junction kept 7 bases outside the gene matches. Germline V CDR1 and CDR2: MNHEY, SVGAGI. This CDR3 is built from 14 residues. The CDR3 reads CASRPGQVLYEQYF. The CDR3, as DNA: TGTGCCAGCAGGCCGGGACAGGTGCTCTACGAGCAGTACTTC.

This chain joins TRBV19 and TRBJ2-3, with 10 bases that match TRBD2. With V trimmed by 4 bases and J by 3 bases, 7 bases remained unmatched. This CDR3 is 16 amino acids long. Looked up from germline, CDR1 is LNHDA and CDR2 is SQIVND (reference sequence). The CDR3 sequence is CASSKQAGGPTDTQYF. DNA of the CDR3: TGTGCCAGTAGTAAACAAGCGGGAGGGCCAACAGATACGCAGTATTTT.